What follows describes a single TCR beta chain. The germline CDR1 and CDR2 sequences are SGHTA and FQGTGA. CDR3 length: 14 amino acids. V lost 5 bases, J lost 2 bases, and 6 bases stayed unmatched. This specimen belongs to a study of blood T cell repertoires in COVID-19. TCRdb's table, derived via immunoSEQ multiplex PCR, lists solely in-frame clones and lacks some. The sample yields around 180,000 clones, 75% to 85% seen once. Sequencing input: peripheral blood. This chain connects TRBV7-3 to TRBJ2-7; 7 nucleotides agree with TRBD1. The sequence was obtained from a human donor in a cohort sampled during active COVID-19. Here the CDR3 reads CASSLGQGAYEQYF. The CDR3 nucleotides read TGTGCCAGCAGCCTGGGGCAGGGGGCCTACGAGCAGTACTTC.